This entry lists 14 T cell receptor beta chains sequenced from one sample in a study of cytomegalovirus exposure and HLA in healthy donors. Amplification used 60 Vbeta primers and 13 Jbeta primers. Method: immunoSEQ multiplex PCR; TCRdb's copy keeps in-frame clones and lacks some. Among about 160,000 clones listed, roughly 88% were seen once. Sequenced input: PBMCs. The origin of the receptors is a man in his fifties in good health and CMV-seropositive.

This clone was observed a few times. The CDR3 is CASTKGPYEQYF. In DNA form, the CDR3 reads TGTGCCAGCACCAAGGGGCCTTACGAGCAGTACTTC. The V gene is TRBV6-1, the J gene TRBJ2-7, with D maybe TRBD1 (5 bases). The germline CDR1 and CDR2 sequences are MNHNS and SASEGT. V was pared by 7 bases and J by 4 bases, with 11 bases between. The CDR3 extends over 12 amino acids.

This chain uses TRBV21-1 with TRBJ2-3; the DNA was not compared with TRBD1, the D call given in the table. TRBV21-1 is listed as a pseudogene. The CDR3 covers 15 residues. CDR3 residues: CASSKDASPLPTQYF. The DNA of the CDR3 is TGTGCCAGCAGCAAAGACGCCAGTCCCTTACCTACGCAGTATTTT.

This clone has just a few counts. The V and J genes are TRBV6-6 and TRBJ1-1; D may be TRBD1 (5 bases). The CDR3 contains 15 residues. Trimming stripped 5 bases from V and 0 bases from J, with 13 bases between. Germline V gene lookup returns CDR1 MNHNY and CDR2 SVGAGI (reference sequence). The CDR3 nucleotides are TGTGCCAGCAGTGGTACAGGAGCTATGAACACTGAAGCTTTCTTT. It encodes CASSGTGAMNTEAFF.

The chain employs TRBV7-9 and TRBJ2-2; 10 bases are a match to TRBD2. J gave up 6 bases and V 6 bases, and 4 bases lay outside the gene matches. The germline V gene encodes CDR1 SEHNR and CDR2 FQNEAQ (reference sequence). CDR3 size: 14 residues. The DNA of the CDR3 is TGTGCCAGCAGAACTAGCGGGAATTCCGGGGAGCTGTTTTTT. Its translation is CASRTSGNSGELFF.

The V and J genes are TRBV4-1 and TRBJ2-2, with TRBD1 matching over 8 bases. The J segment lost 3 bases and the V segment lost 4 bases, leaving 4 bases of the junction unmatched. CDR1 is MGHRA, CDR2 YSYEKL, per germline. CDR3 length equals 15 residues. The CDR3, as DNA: TGCGCCAGCAGCCTCCGGGACAGGCACACCGGGGAGCTGTTTTTT. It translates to CASSLRDRHTGELFF.

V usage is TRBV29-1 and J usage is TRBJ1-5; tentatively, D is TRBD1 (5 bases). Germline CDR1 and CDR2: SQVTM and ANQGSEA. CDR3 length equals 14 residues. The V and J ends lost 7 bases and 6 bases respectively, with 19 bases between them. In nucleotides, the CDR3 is TGCAGCGCCGTAAATGGGGCAGGGTCTCAGCCCCAGCATTTT. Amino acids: CSAVNGAGSQPQHF.

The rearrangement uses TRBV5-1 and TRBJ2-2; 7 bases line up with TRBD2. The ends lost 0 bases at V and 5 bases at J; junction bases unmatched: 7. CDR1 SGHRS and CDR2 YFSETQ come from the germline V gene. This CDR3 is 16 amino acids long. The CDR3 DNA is TGCGCCAGCAGCTTGGCTGGACTAGAGGTGACCGGGGAGCTGTTTTTT. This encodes CASSLAGLEVTGELFF.

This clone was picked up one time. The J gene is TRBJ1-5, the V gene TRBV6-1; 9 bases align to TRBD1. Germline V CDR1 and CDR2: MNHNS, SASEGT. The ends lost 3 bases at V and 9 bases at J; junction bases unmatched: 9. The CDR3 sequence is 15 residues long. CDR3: CASSEGQGRAAPQHF. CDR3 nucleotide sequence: TGTGCCAGCAGTGAGGGACAGGGAAGGGCTGCGCCCCAGCATTTT.

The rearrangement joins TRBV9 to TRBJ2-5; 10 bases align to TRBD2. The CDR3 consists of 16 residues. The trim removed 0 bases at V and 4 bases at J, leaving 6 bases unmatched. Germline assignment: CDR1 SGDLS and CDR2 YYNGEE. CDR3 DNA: TGTGCCAGCAGCGTAGATACTAGCGGGGAGGCAGAGACCCAGTACTTC. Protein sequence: CASSVDTSGEAETQYF. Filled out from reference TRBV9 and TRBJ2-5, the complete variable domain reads DSGVTQTPKHLITATGQRVTLRCSPRSGDLSVYWYQQSLDQGLQFLIQYYNGEERAKGNILERFSAQQFPDLHSELNLSSLELGDSALYFCASSVDTSGEAETQYFGPGTRLLVL.

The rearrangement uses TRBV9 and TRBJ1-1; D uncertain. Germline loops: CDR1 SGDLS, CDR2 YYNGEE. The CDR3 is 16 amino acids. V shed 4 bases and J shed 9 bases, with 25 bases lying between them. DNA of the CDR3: TGTGCCAGCAGCCCTAACCCCTCGACAAGAACCCCTAAAGCTTTCTTT. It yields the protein CASSPNPSTRTPKAFF.

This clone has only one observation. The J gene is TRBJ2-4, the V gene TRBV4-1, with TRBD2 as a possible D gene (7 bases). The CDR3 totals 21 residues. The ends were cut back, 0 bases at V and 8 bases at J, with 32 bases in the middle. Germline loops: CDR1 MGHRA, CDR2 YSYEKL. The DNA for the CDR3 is TGCGCCAGCAGCCAAGATGGGGCCGGGGCGGGGGCCCTCTGGGGCCCACACATTCAGTACTTC. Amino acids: CASSQDGAGAGALWGPHIQYF.

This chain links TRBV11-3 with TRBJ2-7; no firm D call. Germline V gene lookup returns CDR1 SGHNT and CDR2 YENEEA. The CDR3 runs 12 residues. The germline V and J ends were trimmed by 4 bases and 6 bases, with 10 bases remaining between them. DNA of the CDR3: TGTGCCAGCAGCTCGGAGAGTGGCGAGCAGTACGTC. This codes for CASSSESGEQYV.

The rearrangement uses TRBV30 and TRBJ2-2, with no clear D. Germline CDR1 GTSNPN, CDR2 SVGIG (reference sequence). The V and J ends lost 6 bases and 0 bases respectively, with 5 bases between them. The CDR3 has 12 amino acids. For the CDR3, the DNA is TGTGCCTGTACTCCGAACACCGGGGAGCTGTTTTTT. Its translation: CACTPNTGELFF.

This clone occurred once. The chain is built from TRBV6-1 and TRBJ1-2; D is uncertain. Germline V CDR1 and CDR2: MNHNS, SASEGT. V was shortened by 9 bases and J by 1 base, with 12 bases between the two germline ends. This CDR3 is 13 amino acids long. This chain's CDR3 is CASSRDINYGYTF. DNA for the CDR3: TGTGCCAGTTCTCGTGACATTAACTATGGCTACACCTTC.